This T cell receptor beta chain emerged from a study of T cell responses to AZD1222 COVID-19 vaccine. Study at large: Investigators merged groups given second doses at roughly 4 or roughly 12 weeks. Whole-study findings and limits: Seropositive at baseline were only a handful of AZD1222 recipients.

Concerning this clone: The antigen is undetermined.

Some clones are missing from TCRdb's copy, which holds only in-frame ones; the method was immunoSEQ multiplex PCR. The sample records roughly 120,000 clones, around nine tenths being singletons. The germline V and J ends were trimmed by 0 bases and 6 bases, with 9 bases remaining between them. There are 13 residues in the CDR3. The germline gives CDR1 GTSNPN, CDR2 SVGIG (reference sequence). This specimen consisted of peripheral blood, obtained on day 0 of AZD1222 vaccination. This clonotype was sampled from an adult in good health. The chain has TRBV30 and TRBJ1-5; D gene ambiguous. The CDR3 loop reads CAWSVNLGQPQHF. CDR3 nucleotides: TGTGCCTGGAGTGTAAATCTGGGTCAGCCCCAGCATTTT.